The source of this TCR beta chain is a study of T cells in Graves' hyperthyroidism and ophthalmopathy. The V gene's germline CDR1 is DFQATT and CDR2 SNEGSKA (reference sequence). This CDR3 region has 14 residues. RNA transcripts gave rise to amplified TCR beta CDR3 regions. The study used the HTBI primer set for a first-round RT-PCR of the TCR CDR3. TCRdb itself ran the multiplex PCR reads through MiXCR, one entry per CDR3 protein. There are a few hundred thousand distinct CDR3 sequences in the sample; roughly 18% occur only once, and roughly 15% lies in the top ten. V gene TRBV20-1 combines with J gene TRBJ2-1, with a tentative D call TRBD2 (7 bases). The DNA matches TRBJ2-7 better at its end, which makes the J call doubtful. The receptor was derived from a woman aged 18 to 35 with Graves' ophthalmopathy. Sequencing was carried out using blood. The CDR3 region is CSARGGAVYNEQYF. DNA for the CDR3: TGCAGTGCTAGGGGGGGGGCGGTCTACAATGAGCAGTACTTC.